Described below is a single TCR beta chain sequence and its context. Antigen unknown. These data belong to a study of cytomegalovirus exposure and HLA in healthy donors. Both 60 Vbeta primers and 13 Jbeta primers went into the PCR. Clones were sequenced by immunoSEQ multiplex PCR, and TCRdb holds only the in-frame ones, with some missing. The table has around 120,000 clones, 15% seen once. The study's findings and limits: In vitro confirmation showed three CMV-associated chains to be CMV antigen specific. Researchers had no immune exposure information except CMV serostatus available. Most TCR beta V segments were productive about 87% or about 30% of the time in an earlier analysis.

The CDR3 loop spans 16 amino acids. V was clipped by 1 base and J by 2 bases, with 14 bases between them. Germline loops: CDR1 SGHTA, CDR2 FQGNSA. The sequence was collected from a woman between 18 and 29 years old in good health and CMV-seronegative. The J gene is TRBJ2-5, the V gene TRBV7-2, with D perhaps matching TRBD1 (6 bases). Material for sequencing was PBMCs. CDR3 loop: CASSLVTGTPQETQYF. The CDR3 DNA follows: TGTGCCAGCAGCTTAGTAACCGGGACACCACAAGAGACCCAGTACTTC.